This T cell receptor (beta chain) was observed in a study of shared clonotypes between healthy human individuals. The CDR3 consists of 21 residues. Trimming removed 0 bases at V and 9 bases at J, with 37 bases between. The input for sorted-subset replicate PCRs was about 200 ng DNA, about 29,000 T cell genomes. Sequenced by immunoSEQ multiplex PCR; TCRdb stores in-frame clones only, minus some. The sample yields some 1 million clones, around 75% seen once. This clone was found once. The V gene is TRBV5-3, the J gene TRBJ2-7, with D hard to call. TRBV5-3 is recorded as an ORF, its role being uncertain. The receptor comes from a man aged 18 to 30 in good health. The material sequenced was memory CD4+ T cells sorted from blood. The subset here: CD45RA-negative fraction. The chain's CDR3 is CARSLGVDDIRRAPLHCGQYF. Written as DNA, the CDR3 is TGTGCCAGAAGCTTGGGGGTCGACGACATACGAAGGGCGCCACTCCACTGCGGGCAGTACTTC.